This record covers a single TCR beta chain. Trimming pared 0 bases from V and 2 bases from J, leaving 3 bases between. CDR1 and CDR2 (germline): SGHRS, YFSETQ. This CDR3 contains 13 residues. Profiled with immunoSEQ multiplex PCR; TCRdb holds only in-frame clones, not every one. The table records over 130,000 clones, approximately 88% of them present only once. These data belong to a study of blood T cell repertoires in COVID-19. Study in general: Italy, Spain and the United States were the sources of the convalescent and acute COVID-19 samples.

The chain joins TRBV5-1 to TRBJ2-1, with no clear D. The receptor's source is a human donor in a cohort sampled during active COVID-19. What was sequenced was peripheral blood. Written as DNA, the CDR3 is TGCGCCAGCAGCTTGGACACCTACAATGAGCAGTTCTTC. It yields the protein CASSLDTYNEQFF.